This T cell receptor beta chain stems from a study of T cells expressing NK-cell markers. Study-wide context: HCMV seropositivity characterized seven of the eight sequenced donors, and seronegativity one. General observations from the study: The study found these clonotypes also leading the CD3+CD56-NKG2C+ fraction in a few donors.

TCRdb re-called the 5' RACE reads; one entry per CDR3 protein, DNA not given. This sample's table has about 390,000 distinct CDR3 sequences. To note about this clonotype: Its target is not known.

This CDR3 has 17 amino acids. Germline-derived CDR1 and CDR2 are ENHRY and SYGVKD. The chain employs TRBV10-3 and TRBJ1-1; the D call of TRBD1 rests on TCRdb alone, since no DNA is present to check it. This TCR was sampled from a woman aged 45-59 years in good health. The sample taken for sequencing was blood T cells: a sorted CD56 or NKG2C T cell subset, CD4+ or CD8+ T cells, or bulk PBMC T cells (not recorded which). This CDR3 reads CAISEPNTGELNTEAFF.